Included here is one T cell receptor beta chain sequence, with context. The CDR3 sequence is 14 residues long. The V and J ends lost 2 bases and 2 bases respectively, with 10 bases between them. Germline CDR1 is MNHEY and CDR2 is SMNVEV (reference sequence). This sample is part of a study of blood T cells in healthy people across ages. At least 5 micrograms of total RNA were extracted per sample. The use of a sample-barcoded 5' primer and a J-beta primer mix characterized a second PCR of about 7 to 12 cycles. From the 5' RACE reads, TCRdb called clonotypes with MiXCR, one entry per CDR3 protein. The data contain about 720,000 distinct CDR3 sequences, 25% of them singletons. The sample was also linked to a second study, of T cells of mothers and their children. That paper adds: Barcodes for each sample and 2-4 random nucleotides were added by the M1S primer used in the second PCR.

The sequenced material came from blood. The V call is TRBV27, the J call TRBJ2-7; maybe TRBD2 (6 bases). The TCR originated in a boy aged 10-17 years in good health. CDR3 residues: CASSLIGGPYEQYF. The CDR3 coding sequence is TGTGCCAGCAGTTTAATCGGGGGACCCTACGAGCAGTACTTC.